This T cell receptor (beta chain) originates from a study of shared clonotypes between healthy human individuals. Original processing notes: Sequence data from immunoSEQ were junction-only and lacked quality scores; consequently, filtering differed. The method was immunoSEQ multiplex PCR; TCRdb's version includes in-frame clones alone and lacks a portion of them. From that table come the V and J calls and clone size; the DNA was used to work out D and trimming. The table includes more than 900,000 clones, approximately 80% detected once. Concerning this clone: The antigen is undetermined.

The germline gives CDR1 SGHNT, CDR2 YENEEA. This CDR3 spans 16 amino acids. Trimming took 5 bases from V and 3 from J, leaving 19 bases between them. The study's findings and limits: On the whole, naive subsets had larger estimated richness than memory subsets had.

Sequenced: memory CD4+ T cells from PBMCs. Subset of the sample: CD45RA-negative fraction. The rearrangement links TRBV11-3 to TRBJ2-5; TRBD1 might be the D (7 bases). The clonotype comes from a man aged 18 to 29 in good health. Some clones in this sample may be carry-over from other donors' samples. In DNA, the CDR3 is TGTGCCAGCAGCCCAGGTGGGGGGACAGCCGAAGAGACCCAGTACTTC. Residues: CASSPGGGTAEETQYF.